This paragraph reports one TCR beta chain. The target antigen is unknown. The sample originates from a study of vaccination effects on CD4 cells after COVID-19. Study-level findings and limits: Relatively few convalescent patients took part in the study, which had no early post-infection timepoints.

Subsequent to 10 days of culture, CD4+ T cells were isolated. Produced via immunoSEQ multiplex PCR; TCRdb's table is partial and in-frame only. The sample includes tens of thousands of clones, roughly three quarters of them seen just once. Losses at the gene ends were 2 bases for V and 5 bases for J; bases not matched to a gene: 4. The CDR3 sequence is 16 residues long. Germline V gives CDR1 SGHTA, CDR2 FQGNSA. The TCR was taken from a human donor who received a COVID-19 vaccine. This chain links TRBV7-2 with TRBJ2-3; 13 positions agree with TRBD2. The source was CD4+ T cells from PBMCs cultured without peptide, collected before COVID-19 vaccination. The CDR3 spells CASSLLGLAGQDTQYF. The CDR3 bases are TGTGCCAGCAGCTTATTGGGACTAGCGGGGCAAGATACGCAGTATTTT.